What follows describes a single T cell receptor beta chain. These data belong to a study of blood T cell repertoires in COVID-19. Study-level information: The cDNA or gDNA used as material had been derived from T cells, B-cell-depleted T cells, or PBMCs.

In germline, CDR1 is SEHNR, CDR2 FQNEAQ (reference sequence). The V end lost 11 bases, the J end lost 14 bases, and 18 bases lay between the germline ends. The CDR3 sequence is 10 residues long. Libraries were prepared by immunoSEQ multiplex PCR; TCRdb keeps only in-frame clonotypes and omits some of them. The sample has over 200,000 clones; around 85% are singletons. The chain joins TRBV7-9 to TRBJ1-2, with D hard to call. This receptor was identified in a middle-aged man who had recovered from COVID-19. Sequencing used PBMCs or T cells enriched from blood (not recorded which). The DNA of the CDR3 is TGTGCCGCGGGCGGTCTGGTGAAGACCTTC. Translating gives CAAGGLVKTF.